This entry describes one TCR beta chain. Antigen unknown. This CDR3 region has 15 residues. Germline V lookup: CDR1 MNHEY, CDR2 SVGAGI. V lost 2 bases and J lost 1, with 8 bases in between. The data stem from a study of Ad26.COV2.S vaccination and SARS-CoV-2 variants. Overall study context: The study gave Ad26.COV2.S intramuscularly, once or twice 56 days apart. Study results and caveats: While placebo recipients had lower spike-specific TCR breadth, vaccine recipients had more. Analyses that measured TCR breadth and depth may have underestimated total T cell responses.

Treatment defined: over 15 received Ad26.COV2.S at low or high dose, single or two shots; roughly five received placebo; per-sample allocation not given. Samples came from day 63 after the first vaccine or placebo injection. Produced via immunoSEQ multiplex PCR; TCRdb's table is partial and in-frame only. This table has some 350,000 clones, about 88% appearing once. The J gene is TRBJ2-2, the V gene TRBV6-5, with D perhaps TRBD1 (6 bases). This TCR was sampled from a person aged 18-60 years who received the Ad26.COV2.S COVID-19 vaccine or a placebo. The sample was peripheral blood, taken in a trial of Ad26.COV2.S vaccine versus placebo. The CDR3 DNA reads TGTGCCAGCAGTTACGAGGGGGTGAACACCGGGGAGCTGTTTTTT. Amino acid sequence: CASSYEGVNTGELFF.